These T cell receptor beta chains were read from a single sample in a study of radiation and T cells in renal cell carcinoma. The method was immunoSEQ multiplex PCR; TCRdb's version includes in-frame clones alone and lacks a portion of them. Here the sample spans about 62,000 clones, about 83% being singletons. The specimen comprised blood, sampled from a patient whose treatment included radiotherapy and nephrectomy. These receptors originate from a man in his sixties with renal cell carcinoma. The CDR3 runs from the conserved cysteine through the conserved F or W. A D gene is named only where the DNA matches it firmly. Clone size is given for some rows only: seen once, a few or many times, or a class if the clone is expanded.

DNA: TGTGCCAGCAGTGAACAGGGGGCGGGACAGCCCCAGCATTTT
CDR3: CASSEQGAGQPQHF
size: NA
J: TRBJ1-5
D: TRBD1
V: TRBV6-1

DNA: TGTGCCAGTAGTATAGATCACCTTTCAACCCAGCCCCAGCATTTT
CDR3: CASSIDHLSTQPQHF
size: few
J: TRBJ1-5
D: NA
V: TRBV19

DNA: TGTGCCAGCAGCCCAGAGGCAGGAAACAGCCTTGAAGCTTTCTTT
CDR3: CASSPEAGNSLEAFF
size: NA
J: TRBJ1-1
D: NA
V: TRBV11-3

DNA: TGTGCCAGCAGTGGACAGGGGTACGAGCAGTACTTC
CDR3: CASSGQGYEQYF
size: NA
J: TRBJ2-7
D: TRBD1
V: TRBV2

DNA: TGTGCCAGTAGCTTGGGGGGGGGATTGACTGAAGCTTTCTTT
CDR3: CASSLGGGLTEAFF
size: NA
J: TRBJ1-1
D: NA
V: TRBV19

DNA: TGCGCCAGCGGGCAAGAGACCCAGTACTTC
CDR3: CASGQETQYF
size: NA
J: TRBJ2-5
D: NA
V: TRBV5-1

DNA: TGTGCCAGCAGCCCGCTAGGCAATGAGCAGTTCTTC
CDR3: CASSPLGNEQFF
size: NA
J: TRBJ2-1
D: NA
V: TRBV7-6

DNA: TGCAGCGTCGCGGCGTCCGCGGGCAATCAGCCCCAGCATTTT
CDR3: CSVAASAGNQPQHF
size: once
J: TRBJ1-5
D: NA
V: TRBV29-1

DNA: TGCAGTGCTAGTAGGGTGGCTGGCTACACCTTC
CDR3: CSASRVAGYTF
size: NA
J: TRBJ1-2
D: NA
V: TRBV20-1

DNA: TGTGCCAGCAGTTCCGGGACAGGGTTCACTGAAGCTTTCTTT
CDR3: CASSSGTGFTEAFF
size: once
J: TRBJ1-1
D: TRBD1
V: TRBV27

DNA: TGTGCCAGCAGCGTGGCCGGGACAGGGGCTGAAAAACTGTTTTTT
CDR3: CASSVAGTGAEKLFF
size: NA
J: TRBJ1-4
D: TRBD1
V: TRBV9

DNA: TGTGCCAGCAGCAGGGAGTCCACCGGGGAGCTGTTTTTT
CDR3: CASSRESTGELFF
size: NA
J: TRBJ2-2
D: NA
V: TRBV25-1

DNA: TGTGCCAGCAGTTCCCCGGGACTAGCGGGAGGGAATGAGCAGTTCTTC
CDR3: CASSSPGLAGGNEQFF
size: NA
J: TRBJ2-1
D: TRBD2
V: TRBV6-5

DNA: TGTGCCAGCAGCGTAATAGGGTACCCGGAGACCCAGTACTTC
CDR3: CASSVIGYPETQYF
size: once
J: TRBJ2-5
D: NA
V: TRBV5-6

DNA: TGTGCCAGCAGCTCGGGACAGGCTCGTGGCTACACCTTC
CDR3: CASSSGQARGYTF
size: NA
J: TRBJ1-2
D: TRBD1
V: TRBV6-5

DNA: TGTGCCAGTAGTAGAGACAGGGGTCAAGAGACCCAGTACTTC
CDR3: CASSRDRGQETQYF
size: NA
J: TRBJ2-5
D: TRBD1
V: TRBV19

DNA: TGTGCCAGCAGCTCGGCTGGATATGGCTACACCTTC
CDR3: CASSSAGYGYTF
size: NA
J: TRBJ1-2
D: NA
V: TRBV11-3

DNA: TGCGCCAACGGACAGGGATTCAGGGCGGAAAAACTGTTTTTT
CDR3: CANGQGFRAEKLFF
size: NA
J: TRBJ1-4
D: TRBD1
V: TRBV10-2

DNA: TGTGCCAGCAGCTTAGGTGACGGCGGATATGGCTACACCTTC
CDR3: CASSLGDGGYGYTF
size: once
J: TRBJ1-2
D: NA
V: TRBV7-9

DNA: TGTGCCAGCAGCCCCACCCCCAGCAGGCACAATGAGCAGTTCTTC
CDR3: CASSPTPSRHNEQFF
size: NA
J: TRBJ2-1
D: NA
V: TRBV7-6

DNA: TGTGCCAGCAGCGTAGGCGGGGGCCGCACAGATACGCAGTATTTT
CDR3: CASSVGGGRTDTQYF
size: NA
J: TRBJ2-3
D: NA
V: TRBV9

DNA: TGCGCCAGCAGCTCCCTACTAGGGGGCAACACCGGGGAGCTGTTTTTT
CDR3: CASSSLLGGNTGELFF
size: NA
J: TRBJ2-2
D: TRBD1
V: TRBV5-1

DNA: TGTGCCAGCAGTGATTGGGCCAGGGGGGACACAGATACGCAGTATTTT
CDR3: CASSDWARGDTDTQYF
size: NA
J: TRBJ2-3
D: NA
V: TRBV2

DNA: TGTGCCAGCAGCGGCCGGGACAGGTTCTACGAGCAGTACTTC
CDR3: CASSGRDRFYEQYF
size: NA
J: TRBJ2-7
D: NA
V: TRBV21-1

DNA: TGTGCCAGCTCACCAGACAGGGCCGGGGAGCTGTTTTTT
CDR3: CASSPDRAGELFF
size: NA
J: TRBJ2-2
D: TRBD1
V: TRBV18

DNA: TGTGCCAGCAGCTTACCCCAGACCCACGAGCAGTACTTC
CDR3: CASSLPQTHEQYF
size: once
J: TRBJ2-7
D: NA
V: TRBV7-2

DNA: TGTGCCAGCAGCTTGGCCGCCTCGGGCACTGAAGCTTTCTTT
CDR3: CASSLAASGTEAFF
size: NA
J: TRBJ1-1
D: NA
V: TRBV5-5

DNA: TGTGCCAGCCAGGTGCACCGAAACACTGAAGCTTTCTTT
CDR3: CASQVHRNTEAFF
size: few
J: TRBJ1-1
D: NA
V: TRBV2

DNA: TGTGCCAGCAGCTTAGCCGGGACAGGGTTAGCAGATACGCAGTATTTT
CDR3: CASSLAGTGLADTQYF
size: NA
J: TRBJ2-3
D: TRBD1
V: TRBV7-6

DNA: TGTGCCAGTAGTCCCCAGGGGGCGGGTGAGCAGTACTTC
CDR3: CASSPQGAGEQYF
size: NA
J: TRBJ2-5
D: TRBD1
V: TRBV19

DNA: TGTGCCAGCAGTCCACAGCGGCTAGGGATTGGTGAAAAACTGTTTTTT
CDR3: CASSPQRLGIGEKLFF
size: NA
J: TRBJ1-4
D: NA
V: TRBV2

DNA: TGTGCCAGCAGTTGGGGACTAGGGGGGAATGAGCAGTTCTTC
CDR3: CASSWGLGGNEQFF
size: once
J: TRBJ2-1
D: TRBD2
V: TRBV27

DNA: TGTGCCAGCAGTTACTCGCTGGCTAGGGCATTCGATGAGCAGTTCTTC
CDR3: CASSYSLARAFDEQFF
size: NA
J: TRBJ2-1
D: NA
V: TRBV6-5

DNA: TGTGCCAGCTCACTAACGGACAGGGGGTCCTACAATGAGCAGTTCTTC
CDR3: CASSLTDRGSYNEQFF
size: NA
J: TRBJ2-1
D: TRBD1
V: TRBV18

DNA: TGCGCCAGCAGCCCCGGACTAGCGGCTCAGGGTCAAGAGACCCAGTACTTC
CDR3: CASSPGLAAQGQETQYF
size: NA
J: TRBJ2-5
D: TRBD2
V: TRBV5-1

DNA: TGTGCCAGCAGCTCCGTTGGGATTGGGTCCCTCTACAATGAGCAGTTCTTC
CDR3: CASSSVGIGSLYNEQFF
size: few
J: TRBJ2-1
D: NA
V: TRBV9

DNA: TGTGCCAGCAGCGTCTCCACCCGGGCTAGCACAGATACGCAGTATTTT
CDR3: CASSVSTRASTDTQYF
size: NA
J: TRBJ2-3
D: NA
V: TRBV5-6

DNA: TGCGCCAGCAGCTTGGAACGGGGGCCGGGGTACGAGCAGTACTTC
CDR3: CASSLERGPGYEQYF
size: few
J: TRBJ2-7
D: NA
V: TRBV5-1

DNA: TGCGCCAGCAGCTTGGCCGACCAAAGCACTGAAGCTTTCTTT
CDR3: CASSLADQSTEAFF
size: few
J: TRBJ1-1
D: NA
V: TRBV5-1

DNA: TGTGCCAGCAGCTTACTAGCGGGGGCGCTGAACACCGGGGAGCTGTTTTTT
CDR3: CASSLLAGALNTGELFF
size: NA
J: TRBJ2-2
D: TRBD2
V: TRBV7-2

DNA: TGTGCCAGCAGCTTGGCAGCGGGAGGAGGGGATACGCAGTATTTT
CDR3: CASSLAAGGGDTQYF
size: NA
J: TRBJ2-3
D: TRBD2
V: TRBV5-5

DNA: TGTGCCAGCAGCCCCCAACTAGCGAGGAACAATGAGCAGTTCTTC
CDR3: CASSPQLARNNEQFF
size: NA
J: TRBJ2-1
D: TRBD2
V: TRBV7-2

DNA: TGTGCCAGCAGCCAAAGGGGCCTGAACACTGAAGCTTTCTTT
CDR3: CASSQRGLNTEAFF
size: once
J: TRBJ1-1
D: NA
V: TRBV14